Listed here are 9 T cell receptor beta chains from one sample, sequenced in a study of blood T cell repertoires in COVID-19 (TCRdb year 2020). Libraries were prepared through the immunoSEQ multiplex PCR assay. TCRdb obtained this table from immuneACCESS and retained in-frame rearrangements with V and J assigned. These tables miss some clones; where compared with another copy, unresolved V genes account for less than half of the shortfall, and the remainder is unexplained. Present in this sample are about 220,000 clones, around 83% of which were seen just once. 9.5% to 10% of the sample goes to the ten largest clones. Sequenced sample: peripheral blood. Receptors originate from a man aged 45-65 years with active or convalescent COVID-19.

The rearrangement uses TRBV30 and TRBJ2-7; D not resolved. The germline V and J ends were trimmed by 4 bases and 0 bases, with 16 bases remaining between them. CDR3 size: 15 residues. In germline, CDR1 is GTSNPN, CDR2 SVGIG (reference sequence). CDR3 nucleotide sequence: TGTGCCTGGAACCTGCGGCATAGCCTCTCCTACGAGCAGTACTTC. Translated, it gives CAWNLRHSLSYEQYF.

This clone was observed a few times. The chain couples TRBV11-2 to TRBJ2-2; D remains ambiguous. From germline, CDR1 is SGHAT and CDR2 FQNNGV. This CDR3 has 14 residues. Trimming left V 3 bases short and J 1 base short, with 6 bases between. CDR3 DNA sequence: TGTGCCAGCAGCTTCAGTCGGAACACCGGGGAGCTGTTTTTT. Residues: CASSFSRNTGELFF.

J is TRBJ1-1 and V is TRBV19, with 10 bases identical to TRBD1. The length of the CDR3 is 15 residues. From germline, CDR1 is LNHDA and CDR2 SQIVND (reference sequence). Trimming cost V 2 bases and J 4 bases; bases outside gene matches: 4. CDR3 amino acids: CASSIRDRGGTEAFF. The CDR3 DNA reads as TGTGCCAGTAGTATACGGGACAGGGGAGGCACTGAAGCTTTCTTT.

The chain uses TRBV6-2 or TRBV6-3 and TRBJ1-5, with a tentative D call TRBD1 (5 bases). The germline V gene encodes CDR1 MNHEY and CDR2 SVGEGT. The V and J ends lost 2 bases and 4 bases respectively, with 12 bases between them. The CDR3 extends over 15 amino acids. CDR3 in DNA: TGTGCCAGCAGTTACGGGGCCTCCCGGAATCAGCCCCAGCATTTT. Protein sequence: CASSYGASRNQPQHF.

The V and J genes are TRBV14 and TRBJ2-7; D possibly corresponds to TRBD2 (6 bases). Trimming shortened V by 5 bases and J by 2 bases, and 16 bases separated the two germline ends. Germline values: CDR1 SGHDN, CDR2 FVKESK. The CDR3 runs to 15 residues. CDR3 residues: CASSRISGSPYEQYF. The CDR3 bases are TGTGCCAGCAGCAGAATTAGCGGCAGTCCCTACGAGCAGTACTTC.

The chain joins TRBV5-4 to TRBJ2-2, with TRBD1 as a possible D gene (6 bases). CDR1 is SGHNT and CDR2 is YYREEE in the germline V gene (reference sequence). Trimming pared 4 bases from V and 5 bases from J, leaving 24 bases between. The CDR3 runs 18 residues. The CDR3 nucleotides are TGTGCCAGCAGCCGTGGGGACACGTTAGGGGCGACGACCGGGGAGCTGTTTTTT. It is translated as CASSRGDTLGATTGELFF.

The genes are TRBV7-2 and TRBJ2-1; 9 positions match TRBD1. The CDR3 extends over 15 amino acids. In germline, CDR1 is SGHTA, CDR2 FQGNSA. The V segment lost 5 bases and the J segment 10 bases; nucleotides outside the gene matches: 12. CDR3 nucleotides: TGTGCCAGCAGCGCGGGACAGGGAGGGAAGCGGGAGCAGTTCTTC. Encoded protein: CASSAGQGGKREQFF.

For this clone: Other DNA sequences in the same sample also yield this CDR3. The J gene is TRBJ1-2, the V gene TRBV28, with 9 bases that match TRBD1. Germline CDR1 is MDHEN and CDR2 is SYDVKM. The CDR3 consists of 15 residues. J lost 8 bases, V lost 6 bases, and 13 bases had no gene match. This CDR3 is CASRPPGQGLWGYTF. The CDR3 DNA follows: TGTGCCAGCAGACCCCCCGGACAGGGGTTGTGGGGCTACACCTTC.

A single count supports this clone. The chain combines TRBV5-4 with TRBJ2-1; TRBD2 matches at 9 bases. This CDR3 has 15 amino acids. The V gene end was trimmed by 1 base and the J gene end by 7 bases; junction bases not matched to a gene: 6. Germline loops: CDR1 SGHNT, CDR2 YYREEE (reference sequence). The CDR3, as DNA: TGTGCCAGCAGCTTGAGGGCGGGAGGGAGGAATGAGCAGTTCTTC. It yields the protein CASSLRAGGRNEQFF.